The next 11 T cell receptor beta chains were all read from a single sample in a study of T-cell reconstitution after alpha-beta-depleted transplantation in children. The TCRbeta library incorporated unique molecular identifiers. TCRdb used MiXCR to reprocess the PCR reads, holding one entry per CDR3 protein. This sample yields more than 450,000 distinct CDR3 sequences, of which around 18% are seen a single time; 3.3% belongs to the top ten. The sequencing here drew on PBMCs from the stem cell graft donor, taken from the stem cell graft. These receptors were taken from a human donor who donated a stem cell graft to a child with acute lymphoblastic leukemia.

The chain joins TRBV6-1 to TRBJ2-3; tentative D call: TRBD1 (5 bases). The CDR3 loop spans 13 amino acids. Germline CDR1 and CDR2: MNHNS and SASEGT. V lost 4 bases to trimming and J lost 4 bases, with 9 bases between them. DNA of the CDR3: TGTGCCAGCAGTGTGGGCAGGGCAGATACGCAGTATTTT. Protein sequence: CASSVGRADTQYF.

This clonotype was seen more than once but under ten times. CDR3 amino acids: CASSPGSSGYEQYF. In nucleotides, the CDR3 is TGTGCCAGCTCACCAGGGAGTAGCGGTTACGAGCAGTACTTC. The gene calls are TRBV18 and TRBJ2-7, with D perhaps TRBD2 (6 bases). There are 14 residues in the CDR3. With 2 bases removed from V and 4 bases from J, the gap between germline ends came to 12 bases. The germline gives CDR1 KGHSH, CDR2 LQKENI.

V gene TRBV11-2 combines with J gene TRBJ2-3, with 7 bases identical to TRBD2. The germline CDR1 and CDR2 sequences are SGHAT and FQNNGV. The CDR3 contains 16 residues. Unmatched junction bases numbered 10, after V lost 4 bases and J lost 3 bases. CDR3 region: CASSSAGALLTDTQYF. CDR3 nucleotides: TGTGCCAGCAGCTCCGCGGGAGCCCTTTTGACAGATACGCAGTATTTT.

This clonotype appeared a single time. This sequence joins TRBV30 and TRBJ1-1; D is undetermined. The CDR3 length is 12 residues. Trimming shortened V by 5 bases and J by 4 bases, and 11 bases separated the two germline ends. The V gene's germline CDR1 is GTSNPN and CDR2 SVGIG (reference sequence). The DNA of the CDR3 is TGTGCCTGGGCCCATGGTGGCACTGAAGCTTTCTTT. Translating gives CAWAHGGTEAFF.

The chain combines TRBV13 with TRBJ2-2, with unresolved D. CDR1 and CDR2 from the germline V gene are PRHDT and FYEKMQ (reference sequence). CDR3 length: 15 residues. V lost 5 bases and J lost 5, with 15 bases in between. The CDR3 DNA reads TGTGCCAGCAGCAGTACTGGGCCCGGAACCGGGGAGCTGTTTTTT. This translates into CASSSTGPGTGELFF.

The rearrangement uses TRBV30 and TRBJ2-1; D tentatively fits TRBD1 or TRBD2 (5 bases each). V lost 3 bases and J lost 4, with 13 bases in between. The CDR3 spans 14 residues. Germline CDR1 is GTSNPN and CDR2 is SVGIG (reference sequence). CDR3 DNA sequence: TGTGCCTGGAGGGGGGACGGAGGATACAATGAGCAGTTCTTC. As protein: CAWRGDGGYNEQFF.

This clonotype was found a few times. This chain uses TRBV20-1 with TRBJ2-1; no clear D gene. The germline gives CDR1 DFQATT, CDR2 SNEGSKA (reference sequence). The CDR3 length is 14 residues. The V gene lost 6 bases and the J gene lost 5 bases, with 17 bases spanning the gap. The CDR3 reads CSASKAWANNEQFF. In DNA form, the CDR3 reads TGCAGTGCCTCAAAAGCCTGGGCTAACAATGAGCAGTTCTTC.

The V gene is TRBV7-2, the J gene TRBJ2-3, with 11 bases that match TRBD2. The CDR3 is made up of 15 amino acids. In germline, CDR1 is SGHTA, CDR2 FQGNSA. Trimming cost V 8 bases and J 5 bases; bases outside gene matches: 9. The chain's CDR3 is CASVNPSGRRDTQYF. Here the CDR3 DNA reads TGTGCCAGCGTTAATCCTAGCGGGAGGCGAGATACGCAGTATTTT.

The chain links TRBV5-1 to TRBJ2-3; 8 bases line up with TRBD1. This CDR3 is built from 16 residues. Per germline, CDR1 SGHRS and CDR2 YFSETQ. J was trimmed by 4 bases and V by 5 bases; bases with no gene match: 12. The CDR3, as DNA: TGCGCCAGCAGAAGTCTCCAGGGGGCTCTCCCAGATACGCAGTATTTT. It specifies CASRSLQGALPDTQYF.

The chain couples TRBV29-1 to TRBJ2-7, with D possibly being TRBD1 or TRBD2 (5 bases each). Trimming cost V 4 bases and J 4 bases, with 8 bases left between them. Looked up from germline, CDR1 is SQVTM and CDR2 is ANQGSEA. The length of the CDR3 is 11 residues. The CDR3 nucleotides are TGCAGCGTTGGGGACGGTTACGAGCAGTACTTC. Amino acids: CSVGDGYEQYF.

This rearrangement joins TRBV5-1 to TRBJ1-2, with 9 nucleotides matching TRBD1. V lost 4 bases and J lost 3; bases outside the gene matches: 4. CDR3 size: 14 residues. The germline V gene encodes CDR1 SGHRS and CDR2 YFSETQ. For the CDR3, the DNA is TGCGCCAGCAGCGAGGGGACAGGGTACTATGGCTACACCTTC. Its protein is CASSEGTGYYGYTF.